What follows are 13 T cell receptor beta chains derived from one specimen sequenced in a study of blood T cell repertoires in COVID-19. Method: immunoSEQ multiplex PCR; TCRdb's copy keeps in-frame clones and lacks some. Of about 150,000 clones in the sample, less than 90% were seen once. Source material: peripheral blood. These receptors were taken from a woman between 65 and 79 years old with acute or convalescent COVID-19.

The V gene is TRBV19, the J gene TRBJ1-2; 7 nucleotides align to TRBD1. V shed 9 bases, J shed 3 bases, and the junction held 13 bases outside the gene matches. The CDR3 is 15 residues long. Germline V gene lookup returns CDR1 LNHDA and CDR2 SQIVND (reference sequence). CDR3 sequence (DNA): TGTGCCAGCACCCTCGGTTTTGGACAGGACTATGGCTACACCTTC. Its translation: CASTLGFGQDYGYTF.

The J gene is TRBJ2-5, the V gene TRBV18; D not resolved. CDR1 is KGHSH, CDR2 LQKENI, per germline. This CDR3 contains 19 residues. Trimming shortened V by 4 bases and J by 2 bases, and 26 bases separated the two germline ends. CDR3 in amino acids: CASSRQLTQLGHEQETQYF. CDR3 bases: TGTGCCAGCTCACGCCAGCTGACGCAGTTGGGCCACGAGCAAGAGACCCAGTACTTC.

V gene TRBV6-1 combines with J gene TRBJ2-5; 10 nucleotides align to TRBD1. The CDR3 is 15 residues long. V gave up 6 bases and J gave up 5 bases; unmatched junction bases: 9. Germline CDR1 and CDR2: MNHNS and SASEGT. CDR3 coding DNA: TGTGCCAGCAGACTTGACAGGGGGCTCGAGGAGACCCAGTACTTC. Translating gives CASRLDRGLEETQYF.

The DNA for the CDR3 is TGCAGTGGACTAGCGGGGGGGCCAAGATTCAATGAGCAGTTCTTC. Amino acid sequence: CSGLAGGPRFNEQFF. The chain has TRBV29-1 and TRBJ2-1, with 15 bases fitting TRBD2. The V gene's germline CDR1 is SQVTM and CDR2 ANQGSEA. This CDR3 is 15 amino acids long.

This sequence joins TRBV5-1 and TRBJ2-5; 7 nucleotides agree with TRBD1. Trimming took 0 bases from V and 2 from J; bases not matched to a gene: 4. This CDR3 is built from 15 residues. Germline V gene sequence: CDR1 SGHRS, CDR2 YFSETQ. CDR3 DNA sequence: TGCGCCAGCAGCTTGGAGGACAGGACTCAAGAGACCCAGTACTTC. This codes for CASSLEDRTQETQYF.

The chain's CDR3 is CASSYSWSSGNTIYF. CDR3 sequence (DNA): TGTGCCAGCAGTTACTCGTGGAGCTCTGGAAACACCATATATTTT. The rearrangement uses TRBV6-5 and TRBJ1-3; D is ambiguous. Per germline, CDR1 MNHEY and CDR2 SVGAGI. V lost 0 bases and J lost 0, with 6 bases in between. CDR3 length equals 15 residues.

The chain carries TRBV6-2 or TRBV6-3 and TRBJ1-5; 7 bases are shared with TRBD1. CDR3 size: 17 residues. Unmatched junction bases numbered 9, after V lost 0 bases and J lost 4 bases. CDR1 is MNHEY and CDR2 is SVGEGT in the germline V gene. CDR3 sequence reads: CASSYSSPGGSNQPQHF. CDR3 DNA sequence: TGTGCCAGCAGTTACTCTTCTCCAGGGGGAAGTAATCAGCCCCAGCATTTT.

This rearrangement joins TRBV3-1 (or the pseudogene TRBV3-2) to TRBJ1-1; D is undetermined. V lost 3 bases, J lost 8 bases, and 10 bases lay in between. Germline lookup yields CDR1 LGHDT and CDR2 YNNKEL (reference sequence). The CDR3 length is 12 residues. The CDR3 DNA follows: TGTGCCAGCAGCCACCGAGGGTTCGAAGCTTTCTTT. Its protein product is CASSHRGFEAFF.

There are a few counts of this clone. CDR3: CASSLAGANYGYTF. CDR3 nucleotide sequence: TGTGCCAGCAGCTTAGCAGGGGCTAACTATGGCTACACCTTC. The rearrangement joins TRBV7-2 to TRBJ1-2, with D possibly TRBD1 on 5 matching bases. Germline CDR1 and CDR2: SGHTA and FQGNSA. The germline V and J ends were trimmed by 0 bases and 0 bases, with 5 bases remaining between them. The CDR3 length is 14 residues. The entire variable domain, with the rest obtained from reference TRBV7-2 and TRBJ1-2, is as follows: GAGVSQSPSNKVTEKGKDVELRCDPISGHTALYWYRQSLGQGLEFLIYFQGNSAPDKSGLPSDRFSAERTGGSVSTLTIQRTQQEDSAVYLCASSLAGANYGYTFGSGTRLTVV.

This clone was found once. This chain uses TRBV19 with TRBJ2-5; perhaps TRBD1 as D (5 bases). CDR3 length equals 13 residues. V was shortened by 4 bases and J by 4 bases, with 10 bases between the two germline ends. The V gene's germline CDR1 is LNHDA and CDR2 SQIVND (reference sequence). The CDR3 is CASSNAGSETQYF. In DNA form, the CDR3 reads TGTGCCAGTAGTAACGCAGGGTCAGAGACCCAGTACTTC. Full variable domain (missing parts from reference TRBV19 and TRBJ2-5): DGGITQSPKYLFRKEGQNVTLSCEQNLNHDAMYWYRQDPGQGLRLIYYSQIVNDFQKGDIAEGYSVSREKKESFPLTVTSAQKNPTAFYLCASSNAGSETQYFGPGTRLLVL.

CDR3 nucleotides: TGTGCCAGTAGTATAGGCTTTGGGAGGAATGAAAAACTGTTTTTT. Protein sequence: CASSIGFGRNEKLFF. The rearrangement joins TRBV19 to TRBJ1-4, with D unresolved. The CDR3 covers 15 residues. Trimming stripped 1 base from V and 5 bases from J, with 11 bases between. Germline V lookup: CDR1 LNHDA, CDR2 SQIVND (reference sequence).

This rearrangement joins TRBV10-3 to TRBJ1-5, with 7 bases identical to TRBD1. The CDR3 runs to 15 residues. The germline V gene has CDR1 ENHRY and CDR2 SYGVKD. The junction had 11 bases not matched to a gene; V was cut back by 6 bases and J by 6 bases. The CDR3 DNA reads TGTGCCATCAGCAAAGGACAGGCTCCTCCTCAGCCCCAGCATTTT. This codes for CAISKGQAPPQPQHF.

The chain employs TRBV11-2 and TRBJ1-1, with D perhaps TRBD1 (5 bases). Germline loops: CDR1 SGHAT, CDR2 FQNNGV. The V and J ends lost 1 base and 1 base respectively, with 10 bases between them. The CDR3 contains 15 residues. In nucleotides, the CDR3 is TGTGCCAGCAGCTTAGGGGGGGGTCAGAACACTGAAGCTTTCTTT. It yields the protein CASSLGGGQNTEAFF.